The entry below gives a single T cell receptor beta chain sequence along with its context. Seattle's enrolled individuals joined amid active infection and were then monitored longitudinally. The sample comes from a study of blood T cell repertoires in COVID-19. Study at large: The cDNA or gDNA used as material had been derived from T cells, B-cell-depleted T cells, or PBMCs.

Profiling relied on immunoSEQ multiplex PCR, and the TCRdb table lists in-frame clones only, not all of them. The sample shows approximately 75,000 clones, 80% to 90% of them seen only once. The CDR3 spans 17 residues. Germline loops: CDR1 SGHNT, CDR2 YYREEE (reference sequence). Trimming removed 3 bases from V and 4 bases from J; junction bases left unmatched: 8. The sample comprised peripheral blood. The origin of this receptor is a man older than 75 with COVID-19, enrolled during active disease. This sequence joins TRBV5-4 and TRBJ2-2; TRBD1 matches at 11 bases. CDR3 DNA sequence: TGTGCCAGCAGCTGGGGACCGGGACAGGGGGGCACCGGGGAGCTGTTTTTT. Translating gives CASSWGPGQGGTGELFF.